The entry below gives a single TCR delta chain sequence along with its context. Since a far larger clone is one base different, this is likely a read error. Different DNA sequences within this sample yield the same CDR3. TCRdb reanalysed the multiplex PCR reads with CATT. The sample carries tens of thousands of delta-chain clones, 1.5% to 2% recorded once. This entry comes from a study of γδ T cells in repeated Plasmodium falciparum infection. Vgamma9/Vdelta2+ and Vdelta2-negative gammadelta T cells were flow-sorted from PBMC for bulk sequencing. Germline-derived CDR1 and CDR2 are TSWWSYY and QGS. CDR3 length: 22 amino acids.

This rearrangement joins TRDV1 to TRDJ1, with D perhaps assigned TRDD2 or TRDD3 (8 bases each). The J gene was not available in TCRdb and was assigned here by matching the DNA to germline segments. The source of this sequence is a pool of human donors (malaria-infected and uninfected, not separated). Sequencing was carried out using gamma-delta T cells from blood. CDR3 DNA sequence: TGTGCACTTGGGCCACCAAGCCTTCCTATGGTACTGGGGGGGTCCACGACCGATAAACTCATCTTT. Protein sequence: CALGPPSLPMVLGGSTTDKLIF.